This TCR beta chain was sequenced for a study of T cells after yellow fever vaccination (dated by TCRdb to between 2018 and 2021). In terms of the full investigation: The SMART-Seq v4 Ultra Low Input RNA kit was used to prepare libraries from fractions with low cell numbers. Bulk TCR alpha and beta repertoires were sequenced longitudinally to track T-cell clones before and after primary and booster YFV17D yellow fever vaccination. Two healthy male donors, one aged 18 to 29 and one aged 30 to 40 years, made up the cohort. Blood was drawn at multiple timepoints before and after primary and secondary immunization, with bulk PBMC replicates and cell subsets isolated.

The study at large found these results: After the booster, most clones that had expanded after primary vaccination were detected again (over 95% of CD4 and more than 80% of CD8), suggesting broad maintenance of memory. Compared with the primary T-cell response, the secondary T-cell response was faster but weaker, reaching its peak on day 5 rather than on day 15. The study included only a couple of donors, which limits how far the findings can be generalized. Computational filtering was needed because FACS-sorted repertoires could contain abundant contaminating clonotypes from the bulk population. A small fraction of clonotypes appeared in both the CD4 and CD8 compartments, likely as a result of convergent recombination.

A few counts support this clonotype. Which antigen it targets is not known. No quality values exist for individual bases; no much larger clone is one base distant. V and J are truncated by 4 bases and 1 base respectively, leaving an intervening sequence of 11 bases. The CDR3, from cysteine to phenylalanine, totals 14 residues. Only the CDR3 DNA stays, 42 bases, in frame from base 1. The germline V gene provides CDR1 SGHRS and CDR2 YFSETQ. According to the study, the label for this sample's treatment or condition signals: live attenuated yellow fever vaccine strain. At every blood-draw timepoint, two biological replicates of bulk PBMCs were collected. A standard Ficoll-Paque protocol was used to isolate PBMCs from peripheral blood. TriZol was used to extract RNA from bulk PBMCs, from CD4 and CD8 fractions, and from dextramer-positive and dextramer-negative fractions. Synthesis of TCR cDNA relied on 5'RACE template switching, a step that introduced a universal primer site along with unique molecular identifiers. Priming of cDNA synthesis was performed from both the TCR alpha and TCR beta constant segments. Two PCR steps were used to amplify libraries, with sample barcodes and sequencing adapters being added in the second step. Sequencing of the libraries was done on either Illumina HiSeq 2500 (2x100 bp) or NovaSeq (2x150 bp). The original pipeline was this. Demultiplexing of reads and collapsing into UMI consensus sequences were performed with MIGEC, and V(D)J alignment was carried out with MiXCR. Clonotypes responding to the vaccine were identified with edgeR on replicate PBMC samples, with the criteria of FDR below 0.01 and a log2 fold change above 5 up to day 15. CD4 or CD8 identity was assigned to each bulk clonotype according to whether the clonotype was present at higher abundance in the sequenced CD4 repertoire or the sequenced CD8 repertoire. TCRdb handled the public reads itself, with Q25 trimming in fastp and clone calling in MiXCR, and kept productive beta chains. Rows matching on CDR3 protein sequence are summarized as one entry with the most common DNA and genes. It is TCRdb's table, rather than the study itself, that gives the V and J calls and clone size. The sample profile shows about 320,000 distinct CDR3 sequences; around 7% of them were found once. The ten largest clonotypes hold roughly a sixth of the sample.

The sequenced sample was PBMCs, obtained about 49 days after the first yellow fever vaccination. The receptor's source is a man aged 18 to 35 who received the YFV17D yellow fever vaccine. This sequence uses TRBV5-1 and TRBJ1-1; TRBD1 is perhaps the D gene, given 5 matching bases. The CDR3 protein sequence reads: CASSPYGGNTEAFF. The DNA sequence reads TGCGCCAGCAGCCCCTATGGGGGGAACACTGAAGCTTTCTTT.